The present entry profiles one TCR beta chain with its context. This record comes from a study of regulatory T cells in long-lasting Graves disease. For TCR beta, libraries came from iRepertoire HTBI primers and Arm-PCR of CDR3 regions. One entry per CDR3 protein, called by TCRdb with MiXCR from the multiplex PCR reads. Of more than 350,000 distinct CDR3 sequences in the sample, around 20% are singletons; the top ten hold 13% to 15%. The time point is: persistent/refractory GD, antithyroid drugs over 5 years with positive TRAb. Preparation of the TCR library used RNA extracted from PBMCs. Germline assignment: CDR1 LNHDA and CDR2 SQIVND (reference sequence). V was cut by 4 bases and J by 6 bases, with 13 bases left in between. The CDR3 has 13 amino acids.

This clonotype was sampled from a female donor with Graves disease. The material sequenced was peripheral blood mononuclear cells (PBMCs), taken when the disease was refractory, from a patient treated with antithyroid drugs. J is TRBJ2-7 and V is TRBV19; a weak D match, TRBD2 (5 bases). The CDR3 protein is CASSSLATCEQYF. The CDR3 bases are TGTGCCAGTAGTAGCCTAGCTACCTGCGAGCAGTACTTC.